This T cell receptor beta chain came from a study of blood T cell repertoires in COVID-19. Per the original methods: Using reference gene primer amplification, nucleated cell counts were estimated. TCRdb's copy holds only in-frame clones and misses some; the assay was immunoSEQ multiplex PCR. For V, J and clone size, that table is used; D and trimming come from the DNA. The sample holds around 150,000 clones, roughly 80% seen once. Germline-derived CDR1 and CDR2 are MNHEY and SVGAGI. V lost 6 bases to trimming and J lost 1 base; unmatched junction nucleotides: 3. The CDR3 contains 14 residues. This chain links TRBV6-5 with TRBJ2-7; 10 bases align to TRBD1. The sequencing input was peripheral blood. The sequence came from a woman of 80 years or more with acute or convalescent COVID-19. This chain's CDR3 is CASRTGGGSYEQYF. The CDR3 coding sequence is TGTGCCAGCAGGACAGGGGGCGGTTCCTACGAGCAGTACTTC.